This T cell receptor (beta chain) was found in a study of CD8 T cells in Susac syndrome. Study-wide context: Blood was drawn from Susac syndrome patients while they were therapy-naive, on corticosteroids, or on intravenous immunoglobulin alone. Study results and limitations: The CD4+ T cell repertoires, which came from Susac syndrome patients, showed no sign of clonal expansion.

The sequenced target, TCR beta, came from blood CD8+ and CD4+ T cells. Concerning this clonotype: Its antigen is undetermined.

Random hexamers primed reverse transcription of roughly 0.5 to 1 ug RNA. TCR beta CDR3 was amplified by immunoSEQ multiplex PCR. This amplification extended across 54 Vbeta and 13 Jbeta segments. TCRdb itself ran the immunoSEQ multiplex PCR reads through MiXCR, one entry per CDR3 protein. The data contain 150,000 to 200,000 distinct CDR3 sequences, approximately 96% of them singletons. J was trimmed by 5 bases and V by 3 bases; bases with no gene match: 9. Germline CDR1 LGHNA, CDR2 YNFKEQ. The CDR3 runs 17 residues. The chain couples TRBV4-2 to TRBJ2-5; 13 bases align to TRBD2. This TCR was recovered from a human donor with Susac syndrome. Specimen: CD4+ T cells from PBMCs. Here the CDR3 reads CASSQAGTSGEWETQYF. For the CDR3, the DNA is TGTGCCAGCAGCCAGGCGGGGACTAGCGGGGAGTGGGAGACCCAGTACTTC.